The 10 T cell receptor beta chains given below trace back to one sample, sequenced in a study of a mutant IDH1 vaccine in newly diagnosed glioma. Sample time point: week 5, during vaccination. Every vaccination contained 300 ug of the mutant IDH1 20-mer peptide and was paired with topical imiquimod. Antigens for these TCRs are unknown. Here immunoSEQ multiplex PCR was the method, and the copy in TCRdb shows in-frame clones only, minus some. The table records about 54,000 clones, 81% of them present only once. The input for sequencing was PBMCs, taken from a glioma patient whose treatment included an IDH1 peptide vaccine. These receptors originate from a man aged 25-45 years with glioma.

This clone has a handful of counts. V and J are TRBV7-8 and TRBJ1-5; the D gene is possibly TRBD1 (5 bases). Looked up from germline, CDR1 is SGHVS and CDR2 is FQNEAQ. V lost 5 bases to trimming and J lost 4 bases, with 9 bases between them. The CDR3 has 13 amino acids. The CDR3 loop reads CASSGRENQPQHF. The CDR3 DNA sequence: TGTGCCAGCAGCGGCAGGGAGAATCAGCCCCAGCATTTT.

This chain joins TRBV6-5 and TRBJ1-1; no clear D. The CDR3 spans 14 residues. Germline V lookup: CDR1 MNHEY, CDR2 SVGAGI. Trimming left V 7 bases short and J 11 bases short, with 23 bases between. The CDR3: CASISSGLMMMAFF. For the CDR3, the DNA is TGTGCCAGCATTTCAAGTGGACTTATGATGATGGCTTTCTTT.

The chain joins TRBV4-1 to TRBJ2-5, with 7 bases aligning to TRBD1. Losses at the gene ends were 3 bases for V and 6 bases for J; bases not matched to a gene: 7. The CDR3 covers 14 residues. From germline, CDR1 is MGHRA and CDR2 YSYEKL. The CDR3 nucleotides are TGCGCCAGCAGCCAGACAGGGTTGACAAAGACCCAGTACTTC. Translated, it gives CASSQTGLTKTQYF.

The CDR3 region is CASSLIMTGENIQYF. In DNA form, the CDR3 reads TGTGCCAGCAGTTTAATCATGACAGGGGAAAACATTCAGTACTTC. The chain carries TRBV28 and TRBJ2-4; 8 nucleotides match TRBD1. Per germline, CDR1 MDHEN and CDR2 SYDVKM. The CDR3 length is 15 residues. V gave up 2 bases and J gave up 5 bases; unmatched junction bases: 5.

This clone was detected once. J is TRBJ2-3 and V is TRBV28, with 7 bases fitting TRBD2. The CDR3 spans 14 residues. Germline V lookup: CDR1 MDHEN, CDR2 SYDVKM. V gave up 6 bases and J gave up 1 base; unmatched junction bases: 4. CDR3 nucleotide sequence: TGTGCCAGCAGACGGGCGGGGGGCACAGATACGCAGTATTTT. Its translation: CASRRAGGTDTQYF.

The chain is built from TRBV4-1 and TRBJ2-7; TRBD2 matches at 10 bases. V dropped 1 base and J dropped 5; count of bases not matched to a gene: 5. The CDR3 is 15 residues long. Looked up from germline, CDR1 is MGHRA and CDR2 is YSYEKL. The CDR3 loop reads CASSQVLAGENEQYF. The CDR3 DNA follows: TGCGCCAGCAGCCAAGTCCTAGCGGGGGAGAACGAGCAGTACTTC.

The gene calls are TRBV4-1 and TRBJ1-3; D gene uncertain. CDR1 is MGHRA, CDR2 YSYEKL, per germline. Trimming removed 2 bases at V and 7 bases at J, with 21 bases between. The CDR3 covers 17 residues. This CDR3 is CASSQTLFLVQWNTIYF. CDR3 coding DNA: TGCGCCAGCAGCCAAACTTTATTCCTAGTCCAGTGGAACACCATATATTTT.

There are a few counts of this clone. The CDR3 sequence is CASSPSGTGTNTEAFF. The CDR3 region has the DNA TGTGCCAGCTCACCTTCCGGGACAGGTACGAACACTGAAGCTTTCTTT. The J gene is TRBJ1-1, the V gene TRBV18, with 8 bases lining up with TRBD1. The germline V gene encodes CDR1 KGHSH and CDR2 LQKENI. The CDR3 spans 16 residues. V shed 3 bases, J shed 1 base, and the junction held 7 bases outside the gene matches.

The gene calls are TRBV10-2 and TRBJ1-6; D is uncertain. Germline V gene lookup returns CDR1 WSHSY and CDR2 SAAADI. This CDR3 has 16 residues. V was shortened by 2 bases and J by 0 bases, with 8 bases between the two germline ends. The CDR3 sequence is CASSERRSSYNSPLHF. In DNA form, the CDR3 reads TGCGCCAGCAGTGAGCGGCGGAGCTCCTATAATTCACCCCTCCACTTT.

This chain links TRBV7-9 with TRBJ2-5; D assignment may be TRBD1 or TRBD2 (7 bases each). This CDR3 is built from 16 residues. Deletions cut 5 bases from V and 5 bases from J, with 21 bases between. The germline CDR1 and CDR2 sequences are SEHNR and FQNEAQ (reference sequence). CDR3 bases: TGTGCCAGCAGCGCCTCGGGAGGACAGGAAGGGGAGACCCAGTACTTC. The encoded protein is CASSASGGQEGETQYF.